These 24 T cell receptor beta chains were all obtained from the same sample, sequenced in a study of blood T cell repertoires in COVID-19. Sequencing used immunoSEQ multiplex PCR; TCRdb keeps in-frame clones, though not all of them. The table lists more than 250,000 clones, roughly 80% of them singletons. The sequenced sample was PBMCs or T cells enriched from blood (not recorded which). The receptors were sampled from a man in his forties who had been exposed to COVID-19.

The chain employs TRBV19 and TRBJ2-1; 9 bases map to TRBD2. Germline V gene data show CDR1 as LNHDA and CDR2 as SQIVND (reference sequence). The CDR3 consists of 15 residues. The trim removed 7 bases at V and 8 bases at J, leaving 12 bases unmatched. DNA of the CDR3: TGTGCCAGTACGCCCCGTTCTAGCGGGAAACATGAGCAGTTCTTC. As protein: CASTPRSSGKHEQFF.

The gene calls are TRBV30 and TRBJ1-4; weak D call: TRBD1 (5 bases). This CDR3 comprises 13 residues. Germline V lookup: CDR1 GTSNPN, CDR2 SVGIG (reference sequence). V lost 4 bases and J lost 10, with 16 bases in between. The CDR3 is CAWKEGPGGKLFF. CDR3 in DNA: TGTGCCTGGAAGGAAGGGCCGGGGGGAAAACTGTTTTTT.

This clone appeared a few times. The chain employs TRBV30 and TRBJ1-6; D is possibly TRBD1 (5 bases). CDR1 is GTSNPN, CDR2 SVGIG, per germline (reference sequence). Trimming left V 3 bases short and J 9 bases short, with 15 bases between. The CDR3 length is 14 residues. CDR3 sequence reads: CAWRGQSTASPLHF. The DNA of the CDR3 is TGTGCCTGGAGGGGGCAAAGTACCGCTTCACCCCTCCACTTT.

This chain connects TRBV27 to TRBJ1-1; D ambiguous. The CDR3 extends over 14 amino acids. V dropped 6 bases and J dropped 1 base, with 12 bases sitting between them. CDR1 is MNHEY and CDR2 is SMNVEV in the germline V gene (reference sequence). CDR3 sequence (DNA): TGTGCCAGCAGACACCGGGAACCGAACACTGAAGCTTTCTTT. This translates into CASRHREPNTEAFF.

The rearrangement links TRBV19 to TRBJ1-4; weak D call: TRBD1 (5 bases). The germline V gene encodes CDR1 LNHDA and CDR2 SQIVND (reference sequence). V was pared by 7 bases and J by 0 bases, with 9 bases between. The CDR3 extends over 14 amino acids. CDR3 coding DNA: TGTGCCAGTATGGGAGGGGCAACTAATGAAAAACTGTTTTTT. Protein product: CASMGGATNEKLFF.

The J gene is TRBJ1-5, the V gene TRBV5-4; 10 nucleotides agree with TRBD1. The CDR3 runs to 14 residues. Germline CDR1 is SGHNT and CDR2 is YYREEE (reference sequence). V trimming: 4 bases; J trimming: 5 bases; junction bases outside the gene matches: 3. The CDR3 reads CASSADRGDQPQHF. The CDR3 bases are TGTGCCAGCAGCGCGGACAGGGGGGATCAGCCCCAGCATTTT.

This chain uses TRBV3-1 (or the pseudogene TRBV3-2) with TRBJ1-4; 8 bases fit TRBD1. The CDR3 is 13 amino acids. V dropped 7 bases and J dropped 7; count of bases not matched to a gene: 5. CDR1 and CDR2 (germline): LGHDT, YNNKEL (reference sequence). CDR3 bases: TGTGCCAGCACCAGGGGGCGCGCTGAAAAACTGTTTTTT. This gives the protein CASTRGRAEKLFF.

The CDR3 loop is CAWNTGFSYEQYF. CDR3 nucleotides: TGTGCCTGGAACACAGGGTTCTCTTACGAGCAGTACTTC. This sequence joins TRBV30 and TRBJ2-7, with D maybe TRBD1 (6 bases). The CDR3 length is 13 residues. V was pared by 4 bases and J by 4 bases, with 14 bases between. Germline CDR1 and CDR2: GTSNPN and SVGIG (reference sequence).

DNA of the CDR3: TGTGCCAGCAGCTTAGTGGGACAGGGAATTACTGAAGCTTTCTTT. Translated, it gives CASSLVGQGITEAFF. The V gene is TRBV11-2, the J gene TRBJ1-1, with 9 bases fitting TRBD1. Trimming removed 1 base from V and 5 bases from J; junction bases left unmatched: 5. Germline CDR1 reads SGHAT; CDR2 reads FQNNGV. This CDR3 comprises 15 residues.

In nucleotides, the CDR3 is TGTGCCAGCCCCGGGAGGCCCTACGAGCAGTACTTC. This sequence encodes CASPGRPYEQYF. The rearrangement links TRBV9 to TRBJ2-7; TRBD2 aligns across 7 bases. This CDR3 is built from 12 residues. V lost 7 bases to trimming and J lost 2 bases; unmatched junction nucleotides: 3. Germline assignment: CDR1 SGDLS and CDR2 YYNGEE.

The chain links TRBV24-1 to TRBJ1-2; TRBD1 matches at 8 bases. Germline CDR1 KGHDR, CDR2 SFDVKD. The ends lost 4 bases at V and 4 bases at J; junction bases unmatched: 7. The length of the CDR3 is 15 residues. The CDR3 DNA sequence: TGTGCCACCAGTGACCACGACAGGGGTGTCTATGGCTACACCTTC. It specifies CATSDHDRGVYGYTF.

The rearrangement uses TRBV29-1 and TRBJ2-7, with 7 bases identical to TRBD1. V was pared by 4 bases and J by 2 bases, with 5 bases of the junction left unmatched. Germline V gene lookup returns CDR1 SQVTM and CDR2 ANQGSEA. This CDR3 has 13 amino acids. The CDR3 nucleotides are TGCAGCGTTGCACCGACAGGGACCTACGAGCAGTACTTC. Amino acid sequence: CSVAPTGTYEQYF.

This sequence joins TRBV7-9 and TRBJ1-2; D is ambiguous. Between the trimmed V and J ends, which lost 5 bases and 5 bases, there was a span of 9 bases. Germline lookup yields CDR1 SEHNR and CDR2 FQNEAQ (reference sequence). This CDR3 is built from 12 residues. CDR3 nucleotide sequence: TGTGCCAGCAGCGTCCAGGTTTATGGCTACACCTTC. This gives the protein CASSVQVYGYTF.

The V call is TRBV27, the J call TRBJ2-7; TRBD1 matches 9 bases. CDR3 length equals 16 residues. With V trimmed by 2 bases and J by 2 bases, 7 bases remained unmatched. CDR1 and CDR2 (germline): MNHEY, SMNVEV (reference sequence). The CDR3 DNA reads as TGTGCCAGCAGTTTAACCGGGACAGGGCTCACCTACGAGCAGTACTTC. Protein sequence: CASSLTGTGLTYEQYF.

The chain joins TRBV2 to TRBJ2-7, with 9 bases lining up with TRBD1. V dropped 6 bases and J dropped 4; count of bases not matched to a gene: 4. The CDR3 is 13 amino acids. CDR1 SNHLY and CDR2 FYNNEI come from the germline V gene. Written as DNA, the CDR3 is TGTGCCAGCAGCGACAGGGGGTCGTACGAGCAGTACTTC. Its translation: CASSDRGSYEQYF.

This clone has only one observation. The rearrangement joins TRBV30 to TRBJ1-6; D remains ambiguous. The ends were cut back, 0 bases at V and 9 bases at J, with 12 bases in the middle. Germline-derived CDR1 and CDR2 are GTSNPN and SVGIG (reference sequence). CDR3 size: 14 residues. The CDR3: CAWSVMELGSPLHF. The CDR3 DNA reads as TGTGCCTGGAGTGTAATGGAGCTCGGTTCACCCCTCCACTTT.

This chain connects TRBV6-5 to TRBJ1-2, with a weak D call TRBD1 (5 bases). V lost 6 bases and J lost 7, with 15 bases in between. CDR3 length equals 13 residues. CDR1 and CDR2 from the germline V gene are MNHEY and SVGAGI. The CDR3 reads CASSPPGVIGYTF. DNA of the CDR3: TGTGCCAGCAGCCCACCGGGGGTTATTGGCTACACCTTC.

V usage is TRBV30 and J usage is TRBJ2-7; tentative D call: TRBD2 (7 bases). Trimming removed 0 bases at V and 7 bases at J, with 22 bases between. The CDR3 runs 16 residues. CDR1 is GTSNPN, CDR2 SVGIG, per germline (reference sequence). The CDR3 region is CAWSVVWGPRGGEQYF. The CDR3 DNA reads as TGTGCCTGGAGTGTAGTCTGGGGCCCGAGGGGGGGAGAGCAGTACTTC. Using reference TRBV30 and TRBJ2-7 for the parts outside the CDR3, the full variable domain is SQTIHQWPATLVQPVGSPLSLECTVEGTSNPNLYWYRQAAGRGLQLLFYSVGIGQISSEVPQNLSASRPQDRQFILSSKKLLLSDSGFYLCAWSVVWGPRGGEQYFGPGTRLTVT.

This rearrangement joins TRBV7-6 to TRBJ2-3, with D possibly matching TRBD2 (6 bases). Germline lookup yields CDR1 SGHVS and CDR2 FNYEAQ. Trimming pared 5 bases from V and 9 bases from J, leaving 15 bases between. The CDR3 has 13 amino acids. CDR3 bases: TGTGCCAGCAGCCCTGGGCTAGCGCGAACGCAGTATTTT. Amino acids: CASSPGLARTQYF. The variable domain in full, with the rest retrieved from reference TRBV7-6 and TRBJ2-3, is GAGVSQSPRYKVTKRGQDVALRCDPISGHVSLYWYRQALGQGPEFLTYFNYEAQQDKSGLPNDRFSAERPEGSISTLTIQRTEQRDSAMYRCASSPGLARTQYFGPGTRLTVL.

The rearrangement uses TRBV5-4 and TRBJ2-1; D is unclear. This CDR3 is 11 amino acids long. Germline V gene sequence: CDR1 SGHNT, CDR2 YYREEE (reference sequence). Deletions cut 5 bases from V and 4 bases from J, with 4 bases between. CDR3 bases: TGTGCCAGCAGTCTTTACAATGAGCAGTTCTTC. It is translated as CASSLYNEQFF.

This clone showed up just a few times. The chain links TRBV5-1 to TRBJ2-2; D not resolved. The CDR3 has 15 residues. The V gene lost 0 bases and the J gene lost 3 bases, with 9 bases spanning the gap. CDR1 is SGHRS, CDR2 YFSETQ, per germline. DNA of the CDR3: TGCGCCAGCAGCTTGGGGCGGTTAGACACCGGGGAGCTGTTTTTT. This translates into CASSLGRLDTGELFF.

This clone came up a few times. V gene TRBV20-1 combines with J gene TRBJ2-7; 10 positions match TRBD1. The CDR3 is made up of 13 amino acids. The junction had 4 bases not matched to a gene; V was cut back by 3 bases and J by 5 bases. Germline values: CDR1 DFQATT, CDR2 SNEGSKA (reference sequence). The CDR3 loop reads CSASGTGDHEQYF. The CDR3 bases are TGCAGTGCTAGTGGGACAGGGGACCACGAGCAGTACTTC.

This chain uses TRBV7-2 with TRBJ2-7, with D possibly being TRBD2 (5 bases). The CDR3 is 14 amino acids. The V and J ends lost 4 bases and 3 bases respectively, with 13 bases between them. Germline-derived CDR1 and CDR2 are SGHTA and FQGNSA. CDR3 coding DNA: TGTGCCAGCAGCTCCACTAGAAAGAACTACGAGCAGTACTTC. Protein: CASSSTRKNYEQYF.

The chain recombines TRBV3-1 (or the pseudogene TRBV3-2) with TRBJ2-7, with 9 bases matching TRBD1. The CDR3 covers 15 residues. Germline assignment: CDR1 LGHDT and CDR2 YNNKEL (reference sequence). Losses at the gene ends were 1 base for V and 6 bases for J; bases not matched to a gene: 7. CDR3 in amino acids: CASSQGQQGAGEQYF. CDR3 bases: TGTGCCAGCAGCCAAGGTCAACAGGGGGCAGGCGAGCAGTACTTC.